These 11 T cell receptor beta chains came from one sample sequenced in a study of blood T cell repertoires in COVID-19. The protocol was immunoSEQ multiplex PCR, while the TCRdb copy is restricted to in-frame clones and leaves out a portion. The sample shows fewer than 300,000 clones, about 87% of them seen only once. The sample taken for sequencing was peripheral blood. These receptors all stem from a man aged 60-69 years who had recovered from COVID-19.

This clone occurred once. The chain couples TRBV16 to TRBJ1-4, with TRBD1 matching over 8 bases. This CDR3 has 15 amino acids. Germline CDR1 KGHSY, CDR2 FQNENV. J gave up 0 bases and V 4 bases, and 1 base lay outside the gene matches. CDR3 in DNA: TGTGCCAGCAGCCCGGACAGGGCAACTAATGAAAAACTGTTTTTT. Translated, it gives CASSPDRATNEKLFF.

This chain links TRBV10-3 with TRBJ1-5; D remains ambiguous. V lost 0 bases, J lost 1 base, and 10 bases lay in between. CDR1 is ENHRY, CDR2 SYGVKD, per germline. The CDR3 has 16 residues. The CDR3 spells CAISESTRGSNQPQHF. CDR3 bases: TGTGCCATCAGTGAGTCGACTCGAGGCAGCAATCAGCCCCAGCATTTT.

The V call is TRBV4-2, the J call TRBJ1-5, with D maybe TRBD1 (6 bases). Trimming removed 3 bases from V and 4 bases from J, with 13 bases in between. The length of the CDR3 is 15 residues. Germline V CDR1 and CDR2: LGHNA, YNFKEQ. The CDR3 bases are TGTGCCAGCAGCCAGACGGACAGCAATAATCAGCCCCAGCATTTT. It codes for CASSQTDSNNQPQHF.

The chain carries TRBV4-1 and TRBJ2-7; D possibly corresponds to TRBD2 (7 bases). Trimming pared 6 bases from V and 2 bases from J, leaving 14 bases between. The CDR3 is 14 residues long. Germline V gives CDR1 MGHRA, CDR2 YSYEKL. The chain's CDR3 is CASSPGGQTYEQYF. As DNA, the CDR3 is TGCGCCAGCAGTCCGGGGGGACAAACCTACGAGCAGTACTTC.

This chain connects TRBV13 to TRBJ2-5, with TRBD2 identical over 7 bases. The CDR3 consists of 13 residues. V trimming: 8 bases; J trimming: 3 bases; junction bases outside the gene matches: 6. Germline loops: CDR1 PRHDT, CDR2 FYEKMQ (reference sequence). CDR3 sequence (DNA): TGTGCCAGCCGCGGGGGATCGGAAGAGACCCAGTACTTC. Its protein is CASRGGSEETQYF.

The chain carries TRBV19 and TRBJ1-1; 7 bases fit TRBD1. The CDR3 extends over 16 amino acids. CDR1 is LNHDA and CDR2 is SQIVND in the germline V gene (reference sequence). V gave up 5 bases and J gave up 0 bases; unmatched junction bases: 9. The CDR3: CASSPRQGLLNTEAFF. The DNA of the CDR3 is TGTGCCAGTAGTCCCCGACAGGGCCTTTTGAACACTGAAGCTTTCTTT.

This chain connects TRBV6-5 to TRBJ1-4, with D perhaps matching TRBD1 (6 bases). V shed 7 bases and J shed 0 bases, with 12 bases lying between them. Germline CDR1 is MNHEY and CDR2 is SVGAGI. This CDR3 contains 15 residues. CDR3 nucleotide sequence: TGTGCCAGCATTAACAGGGCTACAACTAATGAAAAACTGTTTTTT. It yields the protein CASINRATTNEKLFF.

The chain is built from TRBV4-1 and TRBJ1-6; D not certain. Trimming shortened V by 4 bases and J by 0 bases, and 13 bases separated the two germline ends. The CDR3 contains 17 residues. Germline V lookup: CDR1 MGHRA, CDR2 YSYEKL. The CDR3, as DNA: TGCGCCAGCAGCCTAGACTCCTTGAGCTCCTATAATTCACCCCTCCACTTT. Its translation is CASSLDSLSSYNSPLHF.

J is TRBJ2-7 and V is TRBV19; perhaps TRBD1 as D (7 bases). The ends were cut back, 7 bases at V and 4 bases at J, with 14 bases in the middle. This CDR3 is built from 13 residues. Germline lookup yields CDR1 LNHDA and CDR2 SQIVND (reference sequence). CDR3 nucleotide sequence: TGTGCCAGTAAGCGTGCAGGGGGGTACGAGCAGTACTTC. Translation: CASKRAGGYEQYF.

CDR3 residues: CASTPSEWNTEAFF. CDR3 bases: TGTGCCAGCACCCCTAGCGAGTGGAACACTGAAGCTTTCTTT. The V gene is TRBV3-1 (or the pseudogene TRBV3-2), the J gene TRBJ1-1; no reliable D call. There are 14 residues in the CDR3. Trimming took 7 bases from V and 1 from J, leaving 13 bases between them. Germline lookup yields CDR1 LGHDT and CDR2 YNNKEL (reference sequence).

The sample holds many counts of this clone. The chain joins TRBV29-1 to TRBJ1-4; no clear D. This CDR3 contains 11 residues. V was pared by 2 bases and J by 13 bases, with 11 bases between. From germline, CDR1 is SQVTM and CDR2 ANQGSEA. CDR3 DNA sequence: TGCAGCGTTGAAATGAACGGGGTACTGTTTTTT. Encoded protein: CSVEMNGVLFF.